The rows below give T cell receptor beta chains drawn from one sample of a study of shared clonotypes between healthy human individuals. The repertoire was sequenced with immunoSEQ multiplex PCR; TCRdb's copy has only in-frame clones and lacks some. The table lists around 500,000 clones, roughly four fifths of them singletons, with approximately 13% in the top ten. Material for sequencing was PBMCs. The receptors here all came from a woman between 40 and 55 years old in good health. Some clones in this sample may be carry-over from other donors' samples. The conserved cysteine and the conserved F or W are not part of the CDR3 here.

V gene: TRBV2
CDR3 protein: ASSAVSYEQY

V gene: TRBV28
CDR3 protein: ASSSTGQGALGELF

V gene: TRBV15
CDR3 protein: ATSRDGGQSYEQY

V gene: TRBV2
CDR3 protein: ASSEAGGSYGYT

V gene: TRBV15
CDR3 protein: ATSRAKRELDTGELF

V gene: TRBV7-3
CDR3 protein: ASSVSWDNEQF

V gene: TRBV5-1
CDR3 protein: ASSPGSQSYEQY

V gene: TRBV11-2
CDR3 protein: ASSHRGTASNEKLF

V gene: TRBV28
CDR3 protein: ASREGGELF

V gene: TRBV7-2
CDR3 protein: ASSLRQQDNQPQH

V gene: TRBV2
CDR3 protein: ASSEVTWLNPYEQY

V gene: TRBV29-1
CDR3 protein: SVGDRNQPQH

V gene: TRBV10-3
CDR3 protein: AISESGSTRREKLF

V gene: TRBV13
CDR3 protein: ASSPRGLEQY

V gene: TRBV27
CDR3 protein: ASRSGLGAYEQY

V gene: TRBV4-2
CDR3 protein: ASSRLAGGPYDEQF

V gene: TRBV5-1
CDR3 protein: ASSAGDYYNEQF

V gene: TRBV6-5
CDR3 protein: ASRRTGLDEQY

V gene: TRBV27
CDR3 protein: ASMRLAGVAYNEQF

V gene: TRBV10-3
CDR3 protein: AIRGDRGSDEQF

V gene: TRBV6-5
CDR3 protein: ASSYGTGGPGELF

V gene: TRBV27
CDR3 protein: ASSPRTGAGGYT

V gene: TRBV27
CDR3 protein: ASKAGTGELF

V gene: TRBV6-5
CDR3 protein: ASSSTTDTQY

V gene: TRBV6-6
CDR3 protein: ASSSPVGEAF

V gene: TRBV30
CDR3 protein: AWSGGTTLHEQY

V gene: TRBV18
CDR3 protein: ASSPPVVLRAYNEQF

V gene: TRBV5-4
CDR3 protein: ASSYRTGLAGPRTQY

V gene: TRBV7-7
CDR3 protein: ASSLAGDTGELF

V gene: TRBV7-2
CDR3 protein: ASSPSGTNTGELF

V gene: TRBV6-1
CDR3 protein: ASSGLELSYEQY

V gene: TRBV7-6
CDR3 protein: ASSLTAETQY

V gene: TRBV7-3
CDR3 protein: ASSLSAASSYNEQF

V gene: TRBV10-3
CDR3 protein: AIRSNTEAF

V gene: TRBV30
CDR3 protein: AWSVQVEQF

V gene: TRBV18
CDR3 protein: ASSPGRGHYGYT

V gene: TRBV27
CDR3 protein: ASSFYNNEQF

V gene: TRBV19
CDR3 protein: ASSIGVGGYGYT

V gene: TRBV6-5
CDR3 protein: ASSYSWTPSPYEQY

V gene: TRBV5-4
CDR3 protein: ASSSKGRDTDTQY

V gene: TRBV7-2
CDR3 protein: ASSQGSNYGYT

V gene: TRBV19
CDR3 protein: ASSWTGSYEQY

V gene: TRBV2
CDR3 protein: ASSEGRGLNEQF

V gene: TRBV2
CDR3 protein: ASSEGRSGGNQPQH

V gene: TRBV4-3
CDR3 protein: ASSQGKYTEAF

V gene: TRBV27
CDR3 protein: ASSRMSEKSQPQH

V gene: TRBV7-7
CDR3 protein: AVGKIAGSNEQF

V gene: TRBV7-2
CDR3 protein: ASSLGSGTSVSSY

V gene: TRBV7-7
CDR3 protein: ASSPAGTSLYTQY

V gene: TRBV4-3
CDR3 protein: ASSQTSGSATDTQY

V gene: TRBV7-9
CDR3 protein: ASSRSSGQGTDEKLF

V gene: TRBV5-8
CDR3 protein: ASSSIPQETQY

V gene: TRBV18
CDR3 protein: ASSPPVGTESYT

V gene: TRBV28
CDR3 protein: ASSSVAGLYEQY